These 23 T cell receptor beta chains share one sample of origin, sequenced in a study of T-cell reconstitution after alpha-beta-depleted transplantation in children. The library targeted TCRbeta and was prepared with unique molecular identifiers. TCRdb itself ran the PCR reads through MiXCR, one entry per CDR3 protein. Counted here are 550,000 to 600,000 distinct CDR3 sequences, more than 20% occurring once; the ten biggest clones make up roughly 15%. The specimen comprised PBMCs, mostly from graft donor cells, sampled 360 days after TCRalphabeta/CD19-depleted stem cell transplant. These receptors originate from a boy under three years old who had a stem cell transplant for acute myeloid leukemia, so the T cells may come from the graft donor.

This clonotype was recorded many times. The gene calls are TRBV12-3 or TRBV12-4 and TRBJ1-4, with D maybe TRBD1 (5 bases). Trimming shortened V by 5 bases and J by 5 bases, and 15 bases separated the two germline ends. The CDR3 has 15 residues. The CDR3 DNA follows: TGTGCCAGCAGTCCGAAGGGACTGAAAAATGAAAAACTGTTTTTT. Translated, it gives CASSPKGLKNEKLFF.

This clonotype occurred a few times. The rearrangement uses TRBV7-9 and TRBJ1-1, with 7 bases matching TRBD1. CDR3 length: 15 amino acids. V was clipped by 5 bases and J by 1 base; unmatched bases: 7. The V gene's germline CDR1 is SEHNR and CDR2 FQNEAQ (reference sequence). The CDR3 DNA reads as TGTGCCAGCAGCCAGTCCGACAGGGCGAACACTGAAGCTTTCTTT. Translated, it gives CASSQSDRANTEAFF.

This clonotype has ten or more counts. CDR3 nucleotides: TGTGCCAGCAGTTTGTGGGGGGCCCTAGATACGCAGTATTTT. The encoded protein is CASSLWGALDTQYF. The rearrangement joins TRBV28 to TRBJ2-3; D may correspond to TRBD1 or TRBD2 (6 bases each). V was pared by 3 bases and J by 5 bases, with 12 bases between. This CDR3 is built from 14 residues. CDR1 and CDR2 from the germline V gene are MDHEN and SYDVKM.

This clonotype has at least ten counts. This chain links TRBV4-3 with TRBJ2-7; 7 bases match TRBD1. Germline V gene sequence: CDR1 LGHNA, CDR2 YSLEER. This CDR3 contains 15 residues. V trimming: 4 bases; J trimming: 2 bases; junction bases outside the gene matches: 8. CDR3 protein: CASSLRDSGTYEQYF. CDR3 sequence (DNA): TGCGCCAGCAGCCTCCGGGACAGTGGGACCTACGAGCAGTACTTC.

This chain uses TRBV29-1 with TRBJ1-1; 8 bases are shared with TRBD1. Germline CDR1 SQVTM, CDR2 ANQGSEA. This CDR3 contains 16 residues. V lost 4 bases, J lost 0 bases, and 10 bases stayed unmatched. As DNA, the CDR3 is TGCAGCGTTGGGGAGAGACAGGGGAGGATGAACACTGAAGCTTTCTTT. Translated, it gives CSVGERQGRMNTEAFF.

The J gene is TRBJ2-2, the V gene TRBV15, with 9 bases aligning to TRBD1. The CDR3 totals 15 residues. Germline CDR1 reads LNHNV; CDR2 reads YYDKDF (reference sequence). Trimming took 3 bases from V and 7 from J; bases not matched to a gene: 6. The CDR3 DNA follows: TGTGCCACCAGCAGGGTTACAGGGGGCGTCGGGGAGCTGTTTTTT. Translation gives CATSRVTGGVGELFF.

On this clonotype itself: It is likely a read error: a sequence one base away is far more abundant. The chain couples TRBV20-1 to TRBJ2-1; TRBD2 aligns across 12 bases. CDR3 length equals 14 residues. Germline CDR1 and CDR2: DFQATT and SNEGSKA (reference sequence). The CDR3 bases are TGCAGTGCTTCTAGCGGGGGGGTATACAATGAGCAGTCCTTC. Translation gives CSASSGGVYNEQSF.

A few counts support this clonotype. The gene calls are TRBV20-1 and TRBJ1-5; 7 positions agree with TRBD1. Germline V lookup: CDR1 DFQATT, CDR2 SNEGSKA (reference sequence). The CDR3 is 13 amino acids. The V segment lost 4 bases and the J segment 4 bases; nucleotides outside the gene matches: 4. CDR3 in amino acids: CSATTGRNQPQHF. CDR3 sequence (DNA): TGCAGTGCTACGACAGGGCGGAATCAGCCCCAGCATTTT.

This clonotype was seen repeatedly, ten times or more. This chain joins TRBV12-3 or TRBV12-4 and TRBJ1-1; D uncertain. This CDR3 is 11 amino acids long. The CDR3 loop reads CAEGMNTEAFF. As DNA, the CDR3 is TGTGCGGAAGGGATGAACACTGAAGCTTTCTTT.

The genes are TRBV7-2 and TRBJ1-1; 8 bases align to TRBD1. The germline CDR1 and CDR2 sequences are SGHTA and FQGNSA. V shed 2 bases, J shed 6 bases, and the junction held 5 bases outside the gene matches. This CDR3 region has 14 residues. In DNA, the CDR3 is TGTGCCAGCAGCTTAACGACAGGGGTATCTGAAGCTTTCTTT. The encoded protein is CASSLTTGVSEAFF. Looking up the rest from reference TRBV7-2 and TRBJ1-1 gives the full variable domain: GAGVSQSPSNKVTEKGKDVELRCDPISGHTALYWYRQSLGQGLEFLIYFQGNSAPDKSGLPSDRFSAERTGGSVSTLTIQRTQQEDSAVYLCASSLTTGVSEAFFGQGTRLTVV.

The chain recombines TRBV5-1 with TRBJ2-2, with no clear D. The V gene's germline CDR1 is SGHRS and CDR2 YFSETQ. Trimming cost V 4 bases and J 6 bases, with 16 bases left between them. This CDR3 contains 15 residues. CDR3 amino acids: CASSPVEVPSGELFF. The CDR3 nucleotides read TGCGCCAGCAGCCCCGTTGAAGTTCCGTCCGGGGAGCTGTTTTTT.

The chain is built from TRBV7-9 and TRBJ2-1; D is unclear. This CDR3 region has 16 residues. The germline gives CDR1 SEHNR, CDR2 FQNEAQ (reference sequence). V was clipped by 5 bases and J by 0 bases, with 14 bases between them. CDR3 DNA: TGTGCCAGCAGCCCTGCTGGGTTAAGCTCCTACAATGAGCAGTTCTTC. This gives the protein CASSPAGLSSYNEQFF.

The chain carries TRBV12-3 or TRBV12-4 and TRBJ2-2; weak D call: TRBD2 (5 bases). The CDR3 covers 13 residues. Trimming shortened V by 10 bases and J by 2 bases, and 11 bases separated the two germline ends. CDR3 amino acids: CATEEANTGELFF. The CDR3 bases are TGTGCCACCGAGGAGGCAAACACCGGGGAGCTGTTTTTT.

The rearrangement uses TRBV28 and TRBJ2-1, with 10 bases aligning to TRBD1. The CDR3 is made up of 15 amino acids. The V gene end was trimmed by 6 bases and the J gene end by 6 bases; junction bases not matched to a gene: 8. The V gene's germline CDR1 is MDHEN and CDR2 SYDVKM. As DNA, the CDR3 is TGTGCCAGCAGCCCACCGGGACAGGGGTTCAATGAGCAGTTCTTC. This codes for CASSPPGQGFNEQFF.

The rearrangement joins TRBV15 to TRBJ2-1; 8 bases match TRBD2. With 0 bases clipped from V and 4 bases from J, the junction kept 11 bases outside the gene matches. Germline V CDR1 and CDR2: LNHNV, YYDKDF (reference sequence). This CDR3 comprises 18 residues. The DNA of the CDR3 is TGTGCCACCAGCAGAGACCTGCCAAAGCGGGGGACTTACAATGAGCAGTTCTTC. It translates to CATSRDLPKRGTYNEQFF.

This clonotype was recorded many times. This chain uses TRBV12-3 or TRBV12-4 with TRBJ2-3; 8 bases are shared with TRBD2. Trimming removed 5 bases from V and 0 bases from J; junction bases left unmatched: 7. This CDR3 has 16 amino acids. The chain's CDR3 is CASSPRLASSTDTQYF. The CDR3, as DNA: TGTGCCAGCAGTCCTCGACTAGCGAGTAGCACAGATACGCAGTATTTT.

This rearrangement joins TRBV14 to TRBJ2-5; D is undetermined. The V end was cut by 6 bases, the J end by 2 bases, with 10 bases between. Germline V gene data show CDR1 as SGHDN and CDR2 as FVKESK. The CDR3 sequence is 13 residues long. CDR3 sequence reads: CASRAFLQETQYF. The CDR3 bases are TGTGCCAGCAGAGCCTTTTTACAAGAGACCCAGTACTTC. Variable domain in full (rest from reference TRBV14 and TRBJ2-5): EAGVTQFPSHSVIEKGQTVTLRCDPISGHDNLYWYRRVMGKEIKFLLHFVKESKQDESGMPNNRFLAERTGGTYSTLKVQPAELEDSGVYFCASRAFLQETQYFGPGTRLLVL.

In DNA, the CDR3 is TGTGCCAGCAGCTTAATGGACAGGGCTCATAGCAATCAGCCCCAGCATTTT. Amino acid sequence: CASSLMDRAHSNQPQHF. The chain combines TRBV7-3 with TRBJ1-5; 8 nucleotides match TRBD1. Germline loops: CDR1 SGHTA, CDR2 FQGTGA. The CDR3 runs to 17 residues. The junction had 5 bases not matched to a gene; V was cut back by 1 base and J by 0 bases.

This clonotype was recorded many times. The chain employs TRBV6-1 and TRBJ1-5; D not certain. The CDR3 covers 15 residues. With 5 bases removed from V and 0 bases from J, the gap between germline ends came to 11 bases. The germline V gene encodes CDR1 MNHNS and CDR2 SASEGT. The CDR3 is CASSPGGYSNQPQHF. The CDR3, as DNA: TGTGCCAGCAGTCCTGGAGGATATAGCAATCAGCCCCAGCATTTT.

This clonotype has a handful of counts. The chain combines TRBV11-2 with TRBJ2-1, with D unclear. V was shortened by 2 bases and J by 9 bases, with 5 bases between the two germline ends. This CDR3 contains 11 residues. Germline CDR1 is SGHAT and CDR2 is FQNNGV. The CDR3, as DNA: TGTGCCAGCAGCTTATACGTTGAGCAGTTCTTC. Translated: CASSLYVEQFF.

This clonotype has just a few counts. The rearrangement uses TRBV27 and TRBJ1-3; no clear D. The CDR3 runs 16 residues. The ends were cut back, 5 bases at V and 7 bases at J, with 21 bases in the middle. CDR1 is MNHEY and CDR2 is SMNVEV in the germline V gene (reference sequence). The CDR3 DNA sequence: TGTGCCAGCAGTCTGAGACCGCCGGGTGGGCGGAACACCATATATTTT. It encodes CASSLRPPGGRNTIYF.

This clonotype was observed many times. The V gene is TRBV28, the J gene TRBJ2-5, with D perhaps given as TRBD1 or TRBD2 (6 bases each). The CDR3 totals 14 residues. Between the trimmed V and J ends, which lost 7 bases and 5 bases, there was a span of 17 bases. The germline V gene encodes CDR1 MDHEN and CDR2 SYDVKM. Here the CDR3 DNA reads TGTGCCAGCAACACACGGGGGACACTGGAGACCCAGTACTTC. Protein: CASNTRGTLETQYF.

This clonotype was seen at least ten times. The CDR3 is CASSLVGATNEKLFF. CDR3 DNA sequence: TGCGCCAGCAGCTTGGTGGGAGCGACTAATGAAAAACTGTTTTTT. The chain has TRBV5-1 and TRBJ1-4; D not certain. Trimming removed 0 bases at V and 2 bases at J, with 8 bases between. The CDR3 consists of 15 residues. Germline values: CDR1 SGHRS, CDR2 YFSETQ.